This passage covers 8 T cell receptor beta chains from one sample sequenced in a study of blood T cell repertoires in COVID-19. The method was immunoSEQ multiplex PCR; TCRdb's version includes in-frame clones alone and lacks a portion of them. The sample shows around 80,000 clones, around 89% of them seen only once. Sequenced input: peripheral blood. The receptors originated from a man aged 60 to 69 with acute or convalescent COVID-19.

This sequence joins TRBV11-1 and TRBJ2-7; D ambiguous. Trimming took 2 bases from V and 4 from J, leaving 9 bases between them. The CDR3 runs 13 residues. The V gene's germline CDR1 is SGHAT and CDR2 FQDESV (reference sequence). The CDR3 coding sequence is TGTGCCAGCAGCTTAAATATTCTTTACGAGCAGTACTTC. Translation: CASSLNILYEQYF.

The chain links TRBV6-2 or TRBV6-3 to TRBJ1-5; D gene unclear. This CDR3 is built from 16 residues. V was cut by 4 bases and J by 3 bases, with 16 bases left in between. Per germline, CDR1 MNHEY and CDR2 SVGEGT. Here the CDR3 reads CASSSREGRINQPQHF. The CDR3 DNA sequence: TGTGCCAGCAGTTCCCGGGAGGGTCGGATCAATCAGCCCCAGCATTTT.

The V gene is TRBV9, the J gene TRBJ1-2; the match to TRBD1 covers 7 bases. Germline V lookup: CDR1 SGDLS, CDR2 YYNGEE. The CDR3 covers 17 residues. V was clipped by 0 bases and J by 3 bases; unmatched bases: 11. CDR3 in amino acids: CASSVALGGASDYGYTF. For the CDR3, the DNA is TGTGCCAGCAGCGTAGCTTTAGGGGGCGCATCTGACTATGGCTACACCTTC.

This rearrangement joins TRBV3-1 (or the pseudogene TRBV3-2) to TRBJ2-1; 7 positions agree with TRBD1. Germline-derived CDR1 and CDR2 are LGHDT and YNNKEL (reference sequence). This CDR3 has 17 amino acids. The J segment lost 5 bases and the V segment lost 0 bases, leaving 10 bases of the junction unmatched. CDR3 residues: CASSQDLGTVTNNEQFF. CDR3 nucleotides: TGTGCCAGCAGCCAAGATCTGGGGACAGTTACTAACAATGAGCAGTTCTTC.

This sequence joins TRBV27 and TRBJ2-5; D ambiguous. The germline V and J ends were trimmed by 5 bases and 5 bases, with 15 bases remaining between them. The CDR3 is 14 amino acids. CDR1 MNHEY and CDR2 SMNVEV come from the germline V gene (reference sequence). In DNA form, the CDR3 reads TGTGCCAGCAGTCTTACATTTAGCACGGAGACCCAGTACTTC. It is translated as CASSLTFSTETQYF.

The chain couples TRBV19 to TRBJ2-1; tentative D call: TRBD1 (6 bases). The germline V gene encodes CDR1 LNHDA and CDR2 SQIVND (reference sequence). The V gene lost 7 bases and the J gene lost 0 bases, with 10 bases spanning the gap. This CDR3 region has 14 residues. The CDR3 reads CASNRQASYNEQFF. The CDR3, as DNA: TGTGCCAGTAATCGACAGGCCTCCTACAATGAGCAGTTCTTC.

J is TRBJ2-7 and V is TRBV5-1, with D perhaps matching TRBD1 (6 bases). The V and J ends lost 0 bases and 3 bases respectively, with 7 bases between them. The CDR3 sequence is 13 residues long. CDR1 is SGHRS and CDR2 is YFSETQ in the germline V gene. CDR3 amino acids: CASSLDRVYEQYF. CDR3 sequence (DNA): TGCGCCAGCAGCTTGGACAGGGTCTACGAGCAGTACTTC.

CDR3 region: CASSASHAGSNYGYTF. The CDR3 DNA follows: TGTGCCAGCAGCGCTTCCCATGCAGGATCTAACTATGGCTACACCTTC. V gene TRBV9 combines with J gene TRBJ1-2; D remains ambiguous. Looked up from germline, CDR1 is SGDLS and CDR2 is YYNGEE. Between the trimmed V and J ends, which lost 3 bases and 0 bases, there was a span of 15 bases. The CDR3 is 16 residues long.